This T cell receptor beta chain stems from a study of CD8+ T cells in alopecia areata. Across the whole study: Treated patients' severity was scored by percentage of affected scalp area. Findings of the study overall: Scalp repertoires also include resident alphabeta T cells from normal skin. Lesional scalp exceeded normal scalp in clonality, especially in alopecia totalis/universalis.

As for this clone: No antigen is known for it.

Reverse transcription of extracted RNA yielded cDNA, which provided the sequencing template. The repertoire was sequenced with immunoSEQ multiplex PCR; TCRdb's copy has only in-frame clones and lacks some. Here the sample spans about 190,000 clones, around 65% being singletons. Treatment indicated: oral pan-JAK inhibitor, 5-10 mg twice daily. Lesional scalp punch biopsies and peripheral blood were collected from alopecia areata patients. CDR1 is ENHRY, CDR2 SYGVKD, per germline. Deletions cut 0 bases from V and 10 bases from J, with 13 bases between. The CDR3 runs 15 residues. The source was CD4+ T cells sorted from blood, collected at week 4, from a patient treated with tofacitinib. This receptor was obtained from a human donor with alopecia areata. The chain couples TRBV10-3 to TRBJ1-6; D is ambiguous. CDR3 amino acids: CAISESGPPNSPLHF. CDR3 DNA: TGTGCCATCAGTGAGTCTGGGCCGCCAAACTCACCCCTCCACTTT.